These 11 T cell receptor beta chains share one sample of origin, sequenced in a study of T cells in Graves' hyperthyroidism and ophthalmopathy. The CDR3 regions of TCR beta were amplified from RNA transcripts. HTBI primers were the set used in a first-round RT-PCR of the TCR CDR3. In TCRdb, the multiplex PCR reads were re-called with MiXCR into one record per CDR3 protein. The sample includes approximately 590,000 distinct CDR3 sequences, around 16% of them seen just once. The sequencing input was blood. These receptors were collected from a woman in her 30s with Graves' hyperthyroidism.

The sample holds many counts of this clonotype. This sequence joins TRBV30 and TRBJ2-7; TRBD1 matches at 10 bases. The CDR3 totals 14 residues. The V segment lost 2 bases and the J segment 1 base; nucleotides outside the gene matches: 2. Germline V gene sequence: CDR1 GTSNPN, CDR2 SVGIG (reference sequence). The CDR3 bases are TGTGCCTGGAGTTTGGGACAGGGGTCCTACGAGCAGTACTTC. Its protein is CAWSLGQGSYEQYF.

This clonotype was counted at least ten times. The gene calls are TRBV3-1 and TRBJ2-1, with 13 bases identical to TRBD2. Germline values: CDR1 LGHDT, CDR2 YNNKEL (reference sequence). The CDR3 spans 17 residues. The junction had 1 base not matched to a gene; V was cut back by 2 bases and J by 0 bases. CDR3 bases: TGTGCCAGCAGCCAACGGACTAGCGGGAGCTCCTACAATGAGCAGTTCTTC. This codes for CASSQRTSGSSYNEQFF.

This clonotype occurred many times. CDR3 DNA: TGTGCCAGCAGTTACCCAGGCACAGATACGCAGTATTTT. Protein: CASSYPGTDTQYF. The rearrangement joins TRBV6-6 to TRBJ2-3, with D unresolved. Per the germline V gene, CDR1 is MNHNY and CDR2 is SVGAGI (reference sequence). V gave up 2 bases and J gave up 1 base, with 4 bases separating them. The CDR3 loop spans 13 amino acids.

This clonotype was seen repeatedly, ten times or more. The chain uses TRBV5-1 and TRBJ2-1; D possibly corresponds to TRBD1 (6 bases). V was cut by 1 base and J by 5 bases, with 10 bases left in between. The germline V gene has CDR1 SGHRS and CDR2 YFSETQ. The CDR3 is 14 residues long. The CDR3 bases are TGCGCCAGCAGCTTGAGGACAGACAACAATGAGCAGTTCTTC. This gives the protein CASSLRTDNNEQFF.

Ten or more counts support this clonotype. CDR3 nucleotide sequence: TGCGCCAGCGGGGAACAGGTGGACACTGAAGCTTTCTTT. This encodes CASGEQVDTEAFF. J is TRBJ1-1 and V is TRBV10-2, with D possibly being TRBD1 (5 bases). Trimming took 8 bases from V and 3 from J, leaving 13 bases between them. Germline V gives CDR1 WSHSY, CDR2 SAAADI. This CDR3 has 13 amino acids.

The count of this clonotype is one. The chain couples TRBV25-1 to TRBJ2-3; D might be TRBD1 (5 bases). Trimming cost V 1 base and J 3 bases, with 14 bases left between them. This CDR3 contains 16 residues. CDR1 is MGHDK, CDR2 SYGVNS, per germline. The CDR3 DNA reads as TGTGCCAGCAGTGAATCCCCCTCGACAGAAACAGATACGCAGTATTTT. This translates into CASSESPSTETDTQYF.

This clonotype was seen many times. This sequence joins TRBV30 and TRBJ1-1; D not certain. Germline-derived CDR1 and CDR2 are GTSNPN and SVGIG (reference sequence). The V end lost 7 bases, the J end lost 4 bases, and 19 bases lay between the germline ends. CDR3 length: 14 residues. In DNA, the CDR3 is TGTGCCTTGAATTACTGGGGTTTAGGCACTGAAGCTTTCTTT. Amino acid sequence: CALNYWGLGTEAFF.

This clonotype showed up many times. The chain has TRBV7-2 and TRBJ2-3; the match to TRBD2 covers 13 bases. Germline V gene data show CDR1 as SGHTA and CDR2 as FQGNSA. V lost 5 bases to trimming and J lost 2 bases; unmatched junction nucleotides: 4. The CDR3 is 16 residues long. CDR3 protein: CASSEGTSGVTDTQYF. CDR3 coding DNA: TGTGCCAGCAGCGAAGGGACTAGCGGGGTCACAGATACGCAGTATTTT. Combining the CDR3 with reference TRBV7-2 and TRBJ2-3 gives the whole variable domain GAGVSQSPSNKVTEKGKDVELRCDPISGHTALYWYRQSLGQGLEFLIYFQGNSAPDKSGLPSDRFSAERTGGSVSTLTIQRTQQEDSAVYLCASSEGTSGVTDTQYFGPGTRLTVL.

This clonotype was observed a few times. The chain links TRBV28 to TRBJ2-1; D is perhaps TRBD2 (6 bases). Looked up from germline, CDR1 is MDHEN and CDR2 is SYDVKM. The CDR3 loop spans 15 amino acids. The V end was cut by 6 bases, the J end by 0 bases, with 12 bases between. The CDR3 here is CASREGRSSYNEQFF. The CDR3 DNA sequence: TGTGCCAGCAGGGAGGGACGGAGCTCCTACAATGAGCAGTTCTTC.

This clonotype appeared once. The J gene is TRBJ2-1, the V gene TRBV27; the D gene could be TRBD1 or TRBD2 (5 bases each). This CDR3 has 15 amino acids. V was cut by 8 bases and J by 1 base, with 15 bases left in between. The germline gives CDR1 MNHEY, CDR2 SMNVEV (reference sequence). The DNA of the CDR3 is TGTGCCAGCCTAGGTGGGGGAGCGTCCTACAATGAGCAGTTCTTC. Amino acids: CASLGGGASYNEQFF.

As concerns this clonotype: Since a much larger clone is just one base distant, this may be a read error. The chain joins TRBV7-9 to TRBJ2-7; 8 bases map to TRBD2. Germline CDR1 SEHNR, CDR2 FQNEAQ (reference sequence). The CDR3 runs to 15 residues. The V and J ends lost 5 bases and 1 base, in that order; junction bases with no gene match: 7. CDR3 amino acids: CASSPGGGDSYEQYF. The CDR3, as DNA: TGTGCCAGCAGCCCGGGGGGGGGGGATTCCTACGAGCAGTACTTC.